Listed here are 10 T cell receptor beta chains from one sample, sequenced in a study of T-cell reconstitution after alpha-beta-depleted transplantation in children. Construction of the TCRbeta library involved unique molecular identifiers. Each CDR3 protein gets one entry after TCRdb re-called the PCR reads with MiXCR. The sample consists of 600,000 to 700,000 distinct CDR3 sequences, approximately 15% of them appearing once. The sequencing used PBMCs from the stem cell graft donor, collected from the stem cell graft. These receptors were obtained from a human donor who donated a stem cell graft to a child with acute myeloid leukemia.

V usage is TRBV20-1 and J usage is TRBJ1-2; possible D gene TRBD1, 6 bases. CDR3 length: 15 residues. Trimming stripped 0 bases from V and 8 bases from J, with 19 bases between. Per the germline V gene, CDR1 is DFQATT and CDR2 is SNEGSKA (reference sequence). The CDR3 bases are TGCAGTGCTAGAGATGAGGGCAGGGGAGCAAAGGGCTACACCTTC. Amino acid sequence: CSARDEGRGAKGYTF.

This clonotype came up a few times. The CDR3 sequence is CASSPYLGQGLGPLHF. The CDR3 coding sequence is TGTGCCAGCAGTCCTTACCTGGGACAGGGACTAGGGCCCCTCCACTTT. This chain joins TRBV27 and TRBJ1-6; 9 bases fit TRBD1. Germline-derived CDR1 and CDR2 are MNHEY and SMNVEV (reference sequence). Trimming took 5 bases from V and 13 from J; bases not matched to a gene: 15. The CDR3 spans 16 residues.

V gene TRBV7-2 combines with J gene TRBJ2-1; possibly TRBD2 for D (5 bases). Between the trimmed V and J ends, which lost 4 bases and 4 bases, there was a span of 14 bases. The CDR3 sequence is 15 residues long. In germline, CDR1 is SGHTA, CDR2 FQGNSA. This chain's CDR3 is CASSSWRTSYNEQFF. The DNA of the CDR3 is TGTGCCAGCAGCTCTTGGAGGACTTCATACAATGAGCAGTTCTTC.

This clonotype has at least ten counts. The chain carries TRBV20-1 and TRBJ1-1, with D perhaps TRBD1 (5 bases). V shed 3 bases and J shed 1 base, with 15 bases lying between them. The CDR3 runs to 15 residues. The germline V gene has CDR1 DFQATT and CDR2 SNEGSKA (reference sequence). The DNA of the CDR3 is TGCAGTGCTAGCTGGTTCGGGGCAGGGAACACTGAAGCTTTCTTT. This translates into CSASWFGAGNTEAFF.

In regard to this clonotype: A read error is possible here, since a much larger clone lies one base away. The genes are TRBV29-1 and TRBJ2-5; unclear D gene. CDR3 length: 10 residues. Between the trimmed V and J ends, which lost 8 bases and 1 base, there was a span of 5 bases. The germline V gene encodes CDR1 SQVTM and CDR2 ANQGSEA. In nucleotides, the CDR3 is TGCAGCAGCCTCCAAGAGACCCAGTACTTC. Amino acids: CSSLQETQYF.

CDR3 in DNA: TGCGCCAGCAGCTTCAGACAGGGTTATGAGCAGTTCTTC. Amino acid sequence: CASSFRQGYEQFF. The chain uses TRBV5-1 and TRBJ2-1, with 7 bases aligning to TRBD1. The germline CDR1 and CDR2 sequences are SGHRS and YFSETQ. V dropped 2 bases and J dropped 8; count of bases not matched to a gene: 4. This CDR3 has 13 residues.

This clonotype appeared a few times. The chain combines TRBV7-2 with TRBJ1-3; 8 bases align to TRBD1. The V gene's germline CDR1 is SGHTA and CDR2 FQGNSA. The CDR3 covers 15 residues. The junction had 4 bases not matched to a gene; V was cut back by 2 bases and J by 4 bases. The DNA of the CDR3 is TGTGCCAGCAGCTTATATGCAGGGGGCGGAAACACCATATATTTT. Translation: CASSLYAGGGNTIYF.

This clonotype appeared a few times. A far larger clone is off by one base, so a read error is likely. The V gene is TRBV25-1, the J gene TRBJ2-3, with D unclear. The germline V and J ends were trimmed by 8 bases and 2 bases, with 5 bases remaining between them. CDR3 length: 11 amino acids. Germline values: CDR1 MGHDK, CDR2 SYGVNS. CDR3 sequence reads: CASGFTDTQYF. CDR3 nucleotide sequence: TGTGCCAGCGGCTTCACAGATACGCAGTATTTT.

At least ten counts were recorded for this clonotype. The V and J genes are TRBV20-1 and TRBJ2-5; the D call may be TRBD1 or TRBD2 (6 bases each). V shed 6 bases and J shed 4 bases, with 15 bases lying between them. Germline CDR1 is DFQATT and CDR2 is SNEGSKA (reference sequence). The CDR3 has 13 residues. CDR3 region: CSAPRGAGETQYF. The CDR3 region has the DNA TGCAGTGCCCCAAGGGGGGCGGGAGAGACCCAGTACTTC.

In this sample, this clonotype turned up a few times. The chain recombines TRBV7-8 with TRBJ2-3, with no clear D. This CDR3 is 14 amino acids long. V was trimmed by 3 bases and J by 0 bases, leaving 7 bases between them. CDR1 is SGHVS and CDR2 is FQNEAQ in the germline V gene. The CDR3 is CASSFPTSTDTQYF. CDR3 in DNA: TGTGCCAGCAGCTTCCCTACTAGCACAGATACGCAGTATTTT.